This TCR beta chain was identified during a study of vaccination effects on CD4 cells after COVID-19. The study's findings and limits: Predominantly, the post-vaccine spike-reactive clones of convalescents comprised new vaccine-induced clones.

Generated by immunoSEQ multiplex PCR, the TCRdb table keeps only in-frame clones and is missing some. The data hold 45,000 to 60,000 clones, with 75% to 80% observed a single time. Isolating CD4+ T cells followed less than 11 days of culture. PCR confirmed that the person was infected with SARS-CoV-2 between March and December 2020. The authors exchanged half the medium for IL-2 medium on days 3 and 7. This CDR3 contains 15 residues. V lost 3 bases and J 10 bases, leaving 22 bases between the germline ends. Germline V gene sequence: CDR1 DFQATT, CDR2 SNEGSKA (reference sequence). Remarks on this clone: Its target is unknown.

The material was CD4+ T cells from PBMCs cultured without peptide, obtained before COVID-19 vaccination. The chain links TRBV20-1 to TRBJ2-1; tentatively, D is TRBD2 (6 bases). This clonotype was obtained from a human donor who had a prior SARS-CoV-2 infection. CDR3 protein: CSASHSHLPGEEQFF. CDR3 DNA: TGCAGTGCTAGTCATTCCCACCTACCGGGGGAGGAGCAGTTCTTC.